The 32 T cell receptor beta chains given below trace back to one sample, sequenced in a study of T-cell memory formation after mild COVID-19. TCRdb passed the 5' RACE reads through MiXCR, listing each CDR3 protein once. Of 550,000 to 600,000 distinct CDR3 sequences in the sample, 15% to 20% were seen once. The specimen sequenced was PBMCs or a T cell subset sorted from them (not recorded which). The receptors derive from an adult woman who had mild COVID-19 (a few samples of this study predate the infection). Cell type and time point are not known.

CDR3 sequence: CASREGTGNSYEQYF. CDR3 nucleotides: TGTGCCAGCAGAGAAGGGACAGGCAACTCCTACGAGCAGTACTTC. The rearrangement uses TRBV27 and TRBJ2-7; 8 nucleotides align to TRBD1. Looked up from germline, CDR1 is MNHEY and CDR2 is SMNVEV (reference sequence). With V trimmed by 6 bases and J by 0 bases, 7 bases remained unmatched. The length of the CDR3 is 15 residues.

This clonotype was counted only a few times. The rearrangement uses TRBV7-8 and TRBJ2-3; D call uncertain. V dropped 5 bases and J dropped 3 bases, with 12 bases sitting between them. There are 14 residues in the CDR3. CDR1 is SGHVS, CDR2 FQNEAQ, per germline. Here the CDR3 reads CASSPMKMTDTQYF. The CDR3 DNA is TGTGCCAGCAGCCCAATGAAAATGACAGATACGCAGTATTTT. Using reference TRBV7-8 and TRBJ2-3 for the parts outside the CDR3, the full variable domain is GAGVSQSPRYKVAKRGQDVALRCDPISGHVSLFWYQQALGQGPEFLTYFQNEAQLDKSGLPSDRFFAERPEGSVSTLKIQRTQQEDSAVYLCASSPMKMTDTQYFGPGTRLTVL.

This clonotype was counted only a few times. The rearrangement links TRBV7-9 to TRBJ2-3, with 15 bases identical to TRBD2. This CDR3 comprises 18 residues. In germline, CDR1 is SEHNR, CDR2 FQNEAQ (reference sequence). V was pared by 5 bases and J by 2 bases, with 8 bases of the junction left unmatched. CDR3 sequence reads: CASSTGTSGRHLTDTQYF. The CDR3 nucleotides are TGTGCCAGCAGCACAGGGACTAGCGGGAGGCACCTCACAGATACGCAGTATTTT.

Only a few counts were recorded for this clonotype. CDR3: CASSNRDRITEAFF. The CDR3 DNA sequence: TGTGCCAGCAGTAACAGGGATCGGATCACTGAAGCTTTCTTT. The genes are TRBV6-6 and TRBJ1-1; D may be TRBD1 (6 bases). Trimming removed 5 bases from V and 4 bases from J, with 14 bases in between. The CDR3 has 14 residues. In germline, CDR1 is MNHNY, CDR2 SVGAGI (reference sequence).

This clonotype was detected many times. CDR3 coding DNA: TGTGCCATCAGTGATACCGGGACTCCGGACGGGGAGACCCAGTACTTC. Its translation: CAISDTGTPDGETQYF. V and J are TRBV10-3 and TRBJ2-5; perhaps TRBD2 as D (6 bases). This CDR3 is 16 amino acids long. Looked up from germline, CDR1 is ENHRY and CDR2 is SYGVKD. Trimming shortened V by 3 bases and J by 5 bases, and 19 bases separated the two germline ends.

The rearrangement joins TRBV5-1 to TRBJ2-7, with D possibly matching TRBD2 (7 bases). Germline CDR1 SGHRS, CDR2 YFSETQ. V was clipped by 0 bases and J by 6 bases, with 16 bases between them. The CDR3 totals 15 residues. The CDR3 DNA is TGCGCCAGCAGCTTGGTCCAAGGGGGGGGCCGCGAGCAGTACTTC. Translation: CASSLVQGGGREQYF.

In this sample, this clonotype turned up a few times. This sequence joins TRBV7-9 and TRBJ2-2, with 12 bases identical to TRBD2. CDR1 and CDR2 (germline): SEHNR, FQNEAQ (reference sequence). The V segment lost 5 bases and the J segment 7 bases; nucleotides outside the gene matches: 5. The CDR3 extends over 15 amino acids. The CDR3 nucleotides read TGTGCCAGCAGCCCTAGCGGGGGGGCCGTCGGGGAGCTGTTTTTT. As protein: CASSPSGGAVGELFF.

A few counts support this clonotype. The genes are TRBV15 and TRBJ2-2, with D possibly called TRBD1 or TRBD2 (5 bases each). The V end was cut by 8 bases, the J end by 4 bases, with 14 bases between. CDR3 length: 14 amino acids. CDR1 LNHNV and CDR2 YYDKDF come from the germline V gene (reference sequence). The CDR3 sequence: CATGGNGGTGELFF. The CDR3 DNA reads as TGTGCCACCGGGGGTAATGGGGGCACCGGGGAGCTGTTTTTT.

This clonotype turned up a few times. CDR3 sequence (DNA): TGTGCCAGCAGCCCAAACATCAGGGAGATCTACGAGCAGTACTTC. Amino acid sequence: CASSPNIREIYEQYF. The J gene is TRBJ2-7, the V gene TRBV7-9, with D perhaps TRBD1 or TRBD2 (5 bases each). The germline V and J ends were trimmed by 5 bases and 3 bases, with 17 bases remaining between them. This CDR3 region has 15 residues. Per the germline V gene, CDR1 is SEHNR and CDR2 is FQNEAQ (reference sequence).

This clonotype has only a few counts. This chain links TRBV20-1 with TRBJ1-2; possible D gene TRBD1, 5 bases. V lost 6 bases and J lost 5, with 19 bases in between. Germline CDR1 is DFQATT and CDR2 is SNEGSKA (reference sequence). The length of the CDR3 is 14 residues. CDR3 region: CSAPRGPGLYGYTF. As DNA, the CDR3 is TGCAGTGCCCCTCGGGGACCTGGACTTTATGGCTACACCTTC.

This clonotype occurred a few times. The chain uses TRBV20-1 and TRBJ2-1; D perhaps matches TRBD2 (5 bases). Germline-derived CDR1 and CDR2 are DFQATT and SNEGSKA (reference sequence). Trimming stripped 5 bases from V and 8 bases from J, with 19 bases between. There are 14 residues in the CDR3. The CDR3, as DNA: TGCAGTGCTGCTAGCCGGAGCCAAGGCGATGAGCAGTTCTTC. Protein product: CSAASRSQGDEQFF.

V gene TRBV11-3 combines with J gene TRBJ2-5; D might be TRBD2 (5 bases). From germline, CDR1 is SGHNT and CDR2 YENEEA. This CDR3 is built from 13 residues. V was trimmed by 4 bases and J by 7 bases, leaving 13 bases between them. CDR3 residues: CASSSLAEGTQYF. CDR3 nucleotides: TGTGCCAGCAGCTCCTTAGCCGAGGGGACCCAGTACTTC.

The chain employs TRBV7-9 and TRBJ1-1; perhaps TRBD1 as D (6 bases). V lost 3 bases and J 0 bases, leaving 20 bases between the germline ends. This CDR3 region has 18 residues. CDR1 and CDR2 (germline): SEHNR, FQNEAQ (reference sequence). The CDR3 reads CASSFTGTRMGLNTEAFF. The CDR3, as DNA: TGTGCCAGCAGCTTCACAGGGACCAGGATGGGGTTGAACACTGAAGCTTTCTTT.

This clonotype was seen a handful of times. The chain uses TRBV20-1 and TRBJ2-1; TRBD1 agrees at 8 bases. Germline values: CDR1 DFQATT, CDR2 SNEGSKA (reference sequence). With V trimmed by 7 bases and J by 4 bases, 6 bases remained unmatched. CDR3 length: 13 amino acids. For the CDR3, the DNA is TGCAGTGTCCCGGGACAGGTATACAATGAGCAGTTCTTC. Residues: CSVPGQVYNEQFF.

This rearrangement joins TRBV30 to TRBJ2-5, with 13 nucleotides matching TRBD2. Germline V gene lookup returns CDR1 GTSNPN and CDR2 SVGIG (reference sequence). This CDR3 spans 17 amino acids. The ends lost 0 bases at V and 5 bases at J; junction bases unmatched: 9. DNA for the CDR3: TGTGCCTGGAGTGTACCCGGACTAGCGGGGGAATACGAGACCCAGTACTTC. This encodes CAWSVPGLAGEYETQYF.

This clonotype was detected ten times or more. This rearrangement joins TRBV7-9 to TRBJ2-1; 9 nucleotides line up with TRBD2. Germline assignment: CDR1 SEHNR and CDR2 FQNEAQ (reference sequence). V dropped 5 bases and J dropped 3; count of bases not matched to a gene: 5. This CDR3 comprises 15 residues. This CDR3 reads CASSIGLALYNEQFF. The CDR3 DNA reads TGTGCCAGCAGCATTGGACTAGCGCTCTACAATGAGCAGTTCTTC.

In this sample, this clonotype turned up a few times. The J gene is TRBJ2-5, the V gene TRBV5-1, with D perhaps matching TRBD1 (5 bases). This CDR3 comprises 13 residues. Germline CDR1 reads SGHRS; CDR2 reads YFSETQ. V lost 5 bases to trimming and J lost 1 base, with 9 bases between them. CDR3 residues: CASRLTGQETQYF. The CDR3 DNA is TGCGCCAGCAGACTTACAGGCCAAGAGACCCAGTACTTC.

The chain links TRBV10-3 to TRBJ2-5; the D is unclear. V gave up 8 bases and J gave up 5 bases, with 18 bases separating them. Germline V lookup: CDR1 ENHRY, CDR2 SYGVKD. This CDR3 has 14 amino acids. CDR3 sequence (DNA): TGTGCCATCTCCGCCGGCGCTTCTATTGAGACCCAGTACTTC. It specifies CAISAGASIETQYF.

This clonotype was counted ten times or more. The chain carries TRBV9 and TRBJ2-1, with D unclear. The V gene's germline CDR1 is SGDLS and CDR2 YYNGEE. With 0 bases removed from V and 4 bases from J, the gap between germline ends came to 14 bases. This CDR3 contains 16 residues. The CDR3 loop is CASSVVPQGQYNEQFF. CDR3 sequence (DNA): TGTGCCAGCAGCGTAGTTCCCCAAGGGCAGTACAATGAGCAGTTCTTC.

This clonotype has just a few counts. The CDR3 coding sequence is TGTGCCAGCAGTGAATATAGGGACAATGAGCAGTTCTTC. Its protein is CASSEYRDNEQFF. The chain couples TRBV25-1 to TRBJ2-1; no reliable D call. Germline CDR1 MGHDK, CDR2 SYGVNS. Trimming pared 0 bases from V and 5 bases from J, leaving 5 bases between. CDR3 length: 13 amino acids.

This chain links TRBV6-6 with TRBJ1-2, with D tentatively TRBD1 (5 bases). Germline V lookup: CDR1 MNHNY, CDR2 SVGAGI (reference sequence). The CDR3 has 15 amino acids. Trimming stripped 6 bases from V and 0 bases from J, with 14 bases between. In DNA form, the CDR3 reads TGTGCCAGCAGAGGCTTAAAGGGGACTAACTATGGCTACACCTTC. It encodes CASRGLKGTNYGYTF.

This clonotype has only a few counts. The genes are TRBV30 and TRBJ2-3; 14 bases line up with TRBD2. The trim removed 1 base at V and 4 bases at J, leaving 13 bases unmatched. There are 19 residues in the CDR3. Germline CDR1 GTSNPN, CDR2 SVGIG (reference sequence). CDR3 nucleotides: TGTGCCTGGAGTGCCCTCCTGACTAGCGGGAGGGCCGGGTCAGATACGCAGTATTTT. The encoded protein is CAWSALLTSGRAGSDTQYF.

This clonotype has a handful of counts. The CDR3 sequence: CSVASGAWEETQYF. The DNA of the CDR3 is TGCAGCGTTGCTTCGGGGGCCTGGGAAGAGACCCAGTACTTC. This chain joins TRBV29-1 and TRBJ2-5, with D perhaps given as TRBD1 or TRBD2 (6 bases each). The CDR3 is made up of 14 amino acids. V lost 4 bases and J 3 bases, leaving 15 bases between the germline ends. Germline V CDR1 and CDR2: SQVTM, ANQGSEA.

The V gene is TRBV12-3 or TRBV12-4, the J gene TRBJ2-7; D ambiguous. Trimming cost V 1 base and J 5 bases, with 9 bases left between them. This CDR3 is built from 13 residues. CDR3 coding DNA: TGTGCCAGCAGTTTAGAGCCGACCGACGAGCAGTACTTC. This translates into CASSLEPTDEQYF.

V and J are TRBV15 and TRBJ1-6; D unresolved. Germline V lookup: CDR1 LNHNV, CDR2 YYDKDF (reference sequence). The CDR3 length is 13 residues. V was cut by 5 bases and J by 12 bases, with 14 bases left in between. CDR3 sequence (DNA): TGTGCCACCAGCCCACGGTTAGCTGAACCCCTCCACTTT. The encoded protein is CATSPRLAEPLHF. Full variable domain (remainder filled in from reference TRBV15 and TRBJ1-6): DAMVIQNPRYQVTQFGKPVTLSCSQTLNHNVMYWYQQKSSQAPKLLFHYYDKDFNNEADTPDNFQSRRPNTSFCFLDIRSPGLGDTAMYLCATSPRLAEPLHFGNGTRLTVT.

The chain carries TRBV7-6 and TRBJ2-7, with 7 nucleotides matching TRBD1. Trimming cost V 5 bases and J 2 bases; bases outside gene matches: 9. This CDR3 region has 15 residues. From germline, CDR1 is SGHVS and CDR2 FNYEAQ. CDR3 amino acids: CASSTGTDYAYEQYF. DNA of the CDR3: TGTGCCAGCAGCACCGGGACAGACTATGCCTACGAGCAGTACTTC.

The chain links TRBV20-1 to TRBJ2-1, with D uncertain. The germline CDR1 and CDR2 sequences are DFQATT and SNEGSKA (reference sequence). The CDR3 runs 14 residues. V was trimmed by 6 bases and J by 6 bases, leaving 18 bases between them. CDR3 amino acids: CSAGSPYTFNEQFF. The CDR3 DNA sequence: TGCAGTGCAGGGTCCCCATATACGTTCAATGAGCAGTTCTTC.

V is TRBV15 and J is TRBJ2-7; D might be TRBD2 (7 bases). V gave up 0 bases and J gave up 7 bases, with 16 bases separating them. The CDR3 has 15 amino acids. From germline, CDR1 is LNHNV and CDR2 YYDKDF (reference sequence). Written as DNA, the CDR3 is TGTGCCACCAGCAGAGATATCAGCGGGACAAAAGAGCAGTACTTC. The encoded protein is CATSRDISGTKEQYF.

DNA for the CDR3: TGTGCCAGCAGCTGGGACAGCTCCCCCTACGAGCAGTACTTC. It yields the protein CASSWDSSPYEQYF. The chain links TRBV12-3 or TRBV12-4 to TRBJ2-7, with TRBD1 matching over 7 bases. The ends lost 6 bases at V and 2 bases at J; junction bases unmatched: 7. There are 14 residues in the CDR3.

The chain employs TRBV3-1 and TRBJ1-1, with D possibly TRBD1 on 6 matching bases. The CDR3 contains 14 residues. Per germline, CDR1 LGHDT and CDR2 YNNKEL (reference sequence). Between the trimmed V and J ends, which lost 6 bases and 6 bases, there was a span of 17 bases. CDR3 nucleotides: TGTGCCAGCAGTTTACAGGGCCCGGTGGCTGAAGCTTTCTTT. It specifies CASSLQGPVAEAFF.

This chain uses TRBV20-1 with TRBJ1-2; the match to TRBD1 covers 9 bases. From germline, CDR1 is DFQATT and CDR2 SNEGSKA (reference sequence). The CDR3 has 12 amino acids. In DNA, the CDR3 is TGCATTGGGGGACAGGGAGACTATGGCTACACCTTC. Translated: CIGGQGDYGYTF.

This clonotype was found a few times. The V gene is TRBV7-2, the J gene TRBJ2-7; 11 nucleotides agree with TRBD2. With 5 bases clipped from V and 4 bases from J, the junction kept 10 bases outside the gene matches. The germline V gene encodes CDR1 SGHTA and CDR2 FQGNSA. There are 16 residues in the CDR3. The CDR3 nucleotides read TGTGCCAGCAGCCCTTCGTCCCTAGCGGGAGGATACGAGCAGTACTTC. Translating it yields CASSPSSLAGGYEQYF.